The next 13 T cell receptor beta chains were all read from a single sample in a study of blood T cell repertoires in COVID-19. The repertoire was sequenced with immunoSEQ multiplex PCR; TCRdb's copy has only in-frame clones and lacks some. The sample has over 300,000 clones, 80% to 90% seen once. Sequenced material: PBMCs or T cells enriched from blood (not recorded which). The receptor set was obtained from a man aged 25 to 45 who had recovered from COVID-19.

The V and J genes are TRBV12-3 or TRBV12-4 and TRBJ1-4, with D uncertain. The CDR3 sequence is 13 residues long. Trimming left V 3 bases short and J 6 bases short, with 8 bases between. The DNA for the CDR3 is TGTGCCAGCAGTTTTTTCTCTTATGAAAAACTGTTTTTT. Translated: CASSFFSYEKLFF.

V gene TRBV29-1 combines with J gene TRBJ1-2, with TRBD1 matching over 7 bases. J lost 5 bases, V lost 8 bases, and 8 bases had no gene match. The CDR3 has 12 residues. Germline-derived CDR1 and CDR2 are SQVTM and ANQGSEA. Here the CDR3 reads CSINRGSYGYTF. CDR3 sequence (DNA): TGCAGCATTAACAGGGGATCTTATGGCTACACCTTC.

This rearrangement joins TRBV19 to TRBJ1-3; D ambiguous. Germline V gives CDR1 LNHDA, CDR2 SQIVND (reference sequence). CDR3 size: 16 residues. V shed 5 bases and J shed 2 bases, with 16 bases lying between them. CDR3 sequence: CASSPPVALPGNTIYF. As DNA, the CDR3 is TGTGCCAGTAGTCCACCAGTCGCCCTGCCTGGAAACACCATATATTTT. The whole variable domain, remainder taken from reference TRBV19 and TRBJ1-3, is DGGITQSPKYLFRKEGQNVTLSCEQNLNHDAMYWYRQDPGQGLRLIYYSQIVNDFQKGDIAEGYSVSREKKESFPLTVTSAQKNPTAFYLCASSPPVALPGNTIYFGEGSWLTVV.

The CDR3 sequence: CASSLFTGNEQFF. The CDR3 DNA reads TGTGCCAGCAGCTTGTTCACAGGCAATGAGCAGTTCTTC. The rearrangement uses TRBV5-4 and TRBJ2-1; D might be TRBD1 (5 bases). The length of the CDR3 is 13 residues. V gave up 1 base and J gave up 6 bases, with 8 bases separating them. Germline assignment: CDR1 SGHNT and CDR2 YYREEE (reference sequence).

The chain uses TRBV25-1 and TRBJ2-1; maybe TRBD2 (5 bases). This CDR3 is 15 amino acids long. Trimming shortened V by 1 base and J by 4 bases, and 11 bases separated the two germline ends. Germline CDR1 and CDR2: MGHDK and SYGVNS. CDR3 DNA sequence: TGTGCCAGCAGTGAATCGGGGATGATATACAATGAGCAGTTCTTC. The encoded protein is CASSESGMIYNEQFF. Together with reference TRBV25-1 and TRBJ2-1, the CDR3 gives the full variable domain: EADIYQTPRYLVIGTGKKITLECSQTMGHDKMYWYQQDPGMELHLIHYSYGVNSTEKGDLSSESTVSRIRTEHFPLTLESARPSHTSQYLCASSESGMIYNEQFFGPGTRLTVL.

In DNA form, the CDR3 reads TGTGCCAGCAGCCGTTCGGCGGGAGGCAATCAGCCCCAGCATTTT. Translation gives CASSRSAGGNQPQHF. This chain uses TRBV7-3 with TRBJ1-5; D unresolved. CDR1 and CDR2 from the germline V gene are SGHTA and FQGTGA. This CDR3 is built from 15 residues. Trimming took off 5 bases at V and 2 bases at J, with 13 bases between the two ends.

This clone was seen once. The CDR3 region is CASSKGQVLEPQHF. CDR3 sequence (DNA): TGTGCCAGCAGCAAGGGACAGGTTTTGGAGCCCCAGCATTTT. The V gene is TRBV5-8, the J gene TRBJ1-5; 8 bases agree with TRBD1. Trimming removed 4 bases from V and 8 bases from J; junction bases left unmatched: 8. In germline, CDR1 is SGHTS, CDR2 YDEGEE. This CDR3 has 14 residues.

V is TRBV6-5 and J is TRBJ1-5; D remains unclear. V lost 6 bases and J 7 bases, leaving 13 bases between the germline ends. This CDR3 is 13 amino acids long. Germline V gene lookup returns CDR1 MNHEY and CDR2 SVGAGI. Here the CDR3 DNA reads TGTGCCAGCAGGAACTCAGGTGACCAGCCCCAGCATTTT. Translation: CASRNSGDQPQHF.

The rearrangement links TRBV5-1 to TRBJ1-5; 10 bases match TRBD1. The length of the CDR3 is 18 residues. V was clipped by 4 bases and J by 1 base; unmatched bases: 11. The germline CDR1 and CDR2 sequences are SGHRS and YFSETQ. CDR3 sequence: CASSPGTGDSWSNQPQHF. For the CDR3, the DNA is TGCGCCAGCAGCCCCGGGACAGGGGACTCGTGGAGCAATCAGCCCCAGCATTTT.

V usage is TRBV25-1 and J usage is TRBJ2-1; a weak D match, TRBD2 (7 bases). Germline CDR1 is MGHDK and CDR2 is SYGVNS. This CDR3 is built from 15 residues. Between the trimmed V and J ends, which lost 4 bases and 10 bases, there was a span of 20 bases. CDR3 region: CASSGLGGDTGEQFF. CDR3 in DNA: TGTGCCAGCAGTGGCCTGGGGGGGGATACAGGGGAGCAGTTCTTC. The whole variable domain, filled in from reference TRBV25-1 and TRBJ2-1, reads EADIYQTPRYLVIGTGKKITLECSQTMGHDKMYWYQQDPGMELHLIHYSYGVNSTEKGDLSSESTVSRIRTEHFPLTLESARPSHTSQYLCASSGLGGDTGEQFFGPGTRLTVL.

The V call is TRBV16, the J call TRBJ1-5; 7 bases line up with TRBD1. The CDR3 loop spans 15 amino acids. V lost 1 base and J lost 7; bases outside the gene matches: 7. Germline V gene sequence: CDR1 KGHSY, CDR2 FQNENV. The DNA of the CDR3 is TGTGCCAGCAGCCAATTAGGGGGCGGAGAACAGCCCCAGCATTTT. Amino acid sequence: CASSQLGGGEQPQHF.

The chain uses TRBV14 and TRBJ1-1; TRBD1 is a possible D gene (6 bases). The CDR3 contains 17 residues. Trimming pared 3 bases from V and 5 bases from J, leaving 22 bases between. Germline V lookup: CDR1 SGHDN, CDR2 FVKESK. The CDR3 reads CASSQTGSYNSKTEAFF. The DNA of the CDR3 is TGTGCCAGCAGCCAGACAGGCTCTTATAATTCCAAAACTGAAGCTTTCTTT.

This clone was counted once. V is TRBV3-1 (or the pseudogene TRBV3-2) and J is TRBJ2-1; TRBD2 agrees at 15 bases. Germline CDR1 reads LGHDT; CDR2 reads YNNKEL (reference sequence). V gave up 4 bases and J gave up 9 bases; unmatched junction bases: 4. The CDR3 loop spans 15 amino acids. In nucleotides, the CDR3 is TGTGCCAGCAGCCGACGGACTAGCGGGGGGGGTGAGCAGTTCTTC. Protein: CASSRRTSGGGEQFF.